These T cell receptor beta chains were read from a single sample in a study of blood T cell repertoires in COVID-19. Profiled with immunoSEQ multiplex PCR; TCRdb holds only in-frame clones, not every one. The sample lists 110,000 or so clones, roughly 75% seen once, with roughly 4% in the top ten. Specimen: peripheral blood. These receptors came from a human donor in a cohort sampled during active or convalescent COVID-19. The CDR3 runs from the conserved cysteine through the conserved F or W. The D gene is left open where the match is weak. The listing skips clone size in some rows; elsewhere it reads once, few, many or a size class.

>TRBV29-1|-|TRBJ2-4|17|-
CSVEDLRILVAKNIQYF
TGCAGCGTTGAAGATCTAAGGATCCTAGTAGCCAAAAACATTCAGTACTTC
>TRBV28|-|TRBJ2-6|15|-
CASSFGGTGANVLTF
TGTGCCAGCAGTTTCGGCGGAACTGGGGCCAACGTCCTGACTTTC
>TRBV6-6|TRBD1|TRBJ1-1|12|once
CASRPWDREAFF
TGTGCCAGCAGACCCTGGGACAGGGAAGCTTTCTTT
>TRBV9|-|TRBJ2-3|16|-
CASSVGMVGPTDTQYF
TGTGCCAGCAGCGTCGGAATGGTGGGCCCCACAGATACGCAGTATTTT
>TRBV6-5|-|TRBJ1-1|15|-
CASSYSLPRYPEAFF
TGTGCCAGCAGTTACTCCCTCCCGAGGTACCCTGAAGCTTTCTTT
>TRBV30|-|TRBJ1-1|13|-
CAWRSGPNTEAFF
TGTGCCTGGAGATCAGGGCCGAACACTGAAGCTTTCTTT
>TRBV7-3|-|TRBJ2-1|12|-
CASSPDSYEQFF
TGTGCCAGCAGCCCCGACTCGTATGAGCAGTTCTTC
>TRBV15|TRBD2|TRBJ2-3|16|-
CATSSSRGVSSDTQYF
TGTGCCACCAGCAGTTCACGGGGGGTATCATCAGATACGCAGTATTTT
>TRBV27|-|TRBJ1-2|15|-
CASSPIDRPNYGYTF
TGTGCCAGCAGTCCCATCGACAGACCTAACTATGGCTACACCTTC
>TRBV9|-|TRBJ1-1|16|-
CASSRAGGSSNTEAFF
TGTGCCAGCAGCCGCGCGGGGGGGTCCTCGAACACTGAAGCTTTCTTT
>TRBV4-3|-|TRBJ1-4|17|-
CASSQDLQGLTNEKLFF
TGCGCCAGCAGCCAAGATCTCCAGGGGTTAACTAATGAAAAACTGTTTTTT